In this sample, the clone carrying this TCR beta chain turned up many times. The V segment lost 4 bases and the J segment 12 bases; nucleotides outside the gene matches: 13. The CDR3 contains 13 residues. Germline-derived CDR1 and CDR2 are SQVTM and ANQGSEA. This sample was taken from a study of T-cell reconstitution after alpha-beta-depleted transplantation in children. Unique molecular identifiers were incorporated during preparation of the TCRbeta library. Using its own MiXCR run on the PCR reads, TCRdb lists one record per CDR3 protein. The repertoire holds 480,000 or so distinct CDR3 sequences, with 10% as singletons.

This receptor was obtained from a child aged 2-15 years with inherited bone marrow failure, due to receive a stem cell transplant. The chain uses TRBV29-1 and TRBJ1-1; 8 bases are shared with TRBD1. The sample in question was PBMCs, obtained before TCRalphabeta/CD19-depleted stem cell transplant. CDR3 nucleotide sequence: TGCAGCGTTGTCCGGTCGACAGGGGCGGTATCTTTCTTT. Translating it yields CSVVRSTGAVSFF.